This record looks at one T cell receptor (beta chain) sequence and its context. The antigen is not known. Trimming took 5 bases from V and 5 from J, leaving 15 bases between them. The germline gives CDR1 SEHNR, CDR2 FQNEAQ (reference sequence). This CDR3 is built from 14 residues. The data derive from a study of T cell responses to AZD1222 COVID-19 vaccine. Study-wide context: Second-dose intervals of approximately 4 or approximately 12 weeks were pooled.

Assay used: immunoSEQ multiplex PCR; TCRdb lists only in-frame clones, some missing. Of tens of thousands of clones in the sample, more than 85% were seen once. General study points: The study sampled repertoires only after the peak T cell response.

Here the sequenced sample was peripheral blood, taken on day 0 of AZD1222 vaccination. This rearrangement joins TRBV7-9 to TRBJ1-2, with D possibly matching TRBD1 (5 bases). This receptor was identified in an adult in good health. CDR3 sequence (DNA): TGTGCCAGCAGCGCACGGGAGGGGCGGTATGGCTACACCTTC. Its translation is CASSAREGRYGYTF.